Listed here are 23 T cell receptor beta chains from one sample, sequenced in a study of blood T cell repertoires in COVID-19. TCRdb keeps only in-frame clones here, not all; method: immunoSEQ multiplex PCR. This sample has 60,000 or so clones, with 80% to 90% found just once. Sequenced: peripheral blood. The receptor source for this set is a man aged 80 or over with acute or convalescent COVID-19.

This chain uses TRBV25-1 with TRBJ2-3; D is possibly TRBD1 (5 bases). This CDR3 has 14 amino acids. Germline-derived CDR1 and CDR2 are MGHDK and SYGVNS. With 4 bases removed from V and 2 bases from J, the gap between germline ends came to 10 bases. CDR3 nucleotide sequence: TGTGCCAGCAGTGCAGGGAAGACCACAGATACGCAGTATTTT. Its translation: CASSAGKTTDTQYF.

In this sample, this clone turned up once. V is TRBV3-1 (or the pseudogene TRBV3-2) and J is TRBJ1-6, with 7 nucleotides matching TRBD1. This CDR3 comprises 17 residues. J gave up 7 bases and V 4 bases, and 13 bases lay outside the gene matches. Germline V CDR1 and CDR2: LGHDT, YNNKEL (reference sequence). CDR3 sequence reads: CASSPLLWTGANSPLHF. The CDR3 nucleotides are TGTGCCAGCAGCCCTTTGTTATGGACAGGCGCAAATTCACCCCTCCACTTT.

This clone showed up just a few times. The conserved final phenylalanine or tryptophan is absent from the CDR3, which likely points to a read error. It is unclear where the CDR3 begins or ends on the DNA, so no DNA is shown, and the CDR3 is as TCRdb lists it. The V and J genes are TRBV3-1 (or the pseudogene TRBV3-2) and TRBJ1-2; the table names TRBD1, a call not compared with the DNA. The CDR3 spans 11 amino acids, including both terminal residues. Germline V gives CDR1 LGHDT, CDR2 YNNKEL (reference sequence). CDR3 sequence: CASSSGPGVEL.

The CDR3 DNA follows: TGTGCCAGCAGCCCAGGGGCAGGGGCGACGGGTGAAGCTTTCTTT. This translates into CASSPGAGATGEAFF. The chain carries TRBV9 and TRBJ1-1, with D perhaps matching TRBD1 (6 bases). CDR1 is SGDLS, CDR2 YYNGEE, per germline. This CDR3 has 15 residues. V lost 4 bases and J lost 7, with 20 bases in between.

CDR3 residues: CASSLVVGGLDGYTF. The CDR3 DNA follows: TGTGCCAGCAGCTTAGTGGTGGGGGGTCTCGACGGCTACACCTTC. The chain is built from TRBV7-8 and TRBJ1-2; D might be TRBD1 (5 bases). Germline values: CDR1 SGHVS, CDR2 FQNEAQ. This CDR3 comprises 15 residues. Trimming took 1 base from V and 8 from J, leaving 17 bases between them.

The rearrangement links TRBV19 to TRBJ1-2; unclear D gene. This CDR3 has 14 amino acids. CDR1 and CDR2 from the germline V gene are LNHDA and SQIVND (reference sequence). The V end was cut by 4 bases, the J end by 3 bases, with 12 bases between. The CDR3 nucleotides are TGTGCCAGTAGTACCACTCAGGTTTACTATGGCTACACCTTC. Translating it yields CASSTTQVYYGYTF. Complete variable domain (other parts from reference TRBV19 and TRBJ1-2): DGGITQSPKYLFRKEGQNVTLSCEQNLNHDAMYWYRQDPGQGLRLIYYSQIVNDFQKGDIAEGYSVSREKKESFPLTVTSAQKNPTAFYLCASSTTQVYYGYTFGSGTRLTVV.

V gene TRBV6-1 combines with J gene TRBJ1-2; TRBD1 matches 10 bases. Germline values: CDR1 MNHNS, CDR2 SASEGT. Losses at the gene ends were 3 bases for V and 12 bases for J; bases not matched to a gene: 7. The CDR3 covers 13 residues. For the CDR3, the DNA is TGTGCCAGCAGTGAGAGGGACAGGGGAACTGACACCTTC. Protein: CASSERDRGTDTF.

The chain uses TRBV2 and TRBJ2-5; the match to TRBD2 covers 7 bases. This CDR3 spans 14 amino acids. J was trimmed by 2 bases and V by 8 bases; bases with no gene match: 8. Germline CDR1 SNHLY, CDR2 FYNNEI. This CDR3 reads CASSSAGLQETQYF. In DNA, the CDR3 is TGTGCCAGCTCCTCAGCGGGGCTACAAGAGACCCAGTACTTC.

The rearrangement joins TRBV5-6 to TRBJ1-2; tentatively, D is TRBD1 (6 bases). This CDR3 has 13 amino acids. Trimming cost V 4 bases and J 2 bases, with 9 bases left between them. CDR1 is SGHDT and CDR2 is YYEEEE in the germline V gene. Here the CDR3 reads CASSPDRNYGYTF. CDR3 nucleotide sequence: TGTGCCAGCAGCCCCGACAGGAACTATGGCTACACCTTC.

The rearrangement uses TRBV10-1 and TRBJ2-5; perhaps TRBD2 as D (6 bases). The CDR3 has 15 amino acids. Trimming shortened V by 0 bases and J by 2 bases, and 10 bases separated the two germline ends. Germline assignment: CDR1 WNHNN and CDR2 SYGVQD (reference sequence). CDR3 coding DNA: TGCGCCAGCAGTGAGTCGAAGGACTATCAAGAGACCCAGTACTTC. Its protein product is CASSESKDYQETQYF.

V gene TRBV11-2 combines with J gene TRBJ2-5; D possibly corresponds to TRBD1 (6 bases). This CDR3 has 14 amino acids. Germline CDR1 and CDR2: SGHAT and FQNNGV. V lost 3 bases and J lost 5, with 13 bases in between. The CDR3 region has the DNA TGTGCCAGCAGCTTTAGGGGGAACGTTGAGACCCAGTACTTC. It specifies CASSFRGNVETQYF.

This clone is a singleton in its sample. The rearrangement links TRBV7-3 to TRBJ2-1; D is perhaps TRBD2 (7 bases). V lost 2 bases to trimming and J lost 9 bases, with 14 bases between them. The CDR3 loop spans 14 amino acids. Germline assignment: CDR1 SGHTA and CDR2 FQGTGA. The CDR3 protein is CASSLGSAGAEQFF. The CDR3, as DNA: TGTGCCAGCAGCTTAGGGAGTGCGGGGGCTGAGCAGTTCTTC.

The chain couples TRBV14 to TRBJ1-6; no reliable D call. Per germline, CDR1 SGHDN and CDR2 FVKESK. V shed 1 base and J shed 7 bases, with 8 bases lying between them. This CDR3 comprises 14 residues. CDR3 amino acids: CASSQVLGNSPLHF. The CDR3 DNA reads as TGTGCCAGCAGCCAAGTTCTCGGGAATTCACCCCTCCACTTT.

This clone was observed a single time. This chain uses TRBV2 with TRBJ2-5, with D possibly being TRBD2 (5 bases). CDR1 is SNHLY, CDR2 FYNNEI, per germline. Trimming pared 3 bases from V and 1 base from J, leaving 9 bases between. The CDR3 consists of 14 residues. The CDR3 nucleotides are TGTGCCAGCAGTGACTGGGAGATCCAAGAGACCCAGTACTTC. This translates into CASSDWEIQETQYF.

The rearrangement joins TRBV2 to TRBJ1-5; possibly TRBD1 for D (6 bases). This CDR3 is built from 15 residues. Germline CDR1 reads SNHLY; CDR2 reads FYNNEI. Deletions cut 4 bases from V and 1 base from J, with 11 bases between. The CDR3 region is CASSGEGGSNQPQHF. The DNA for the CDR3 is TGTGCCAGCAGTGGTGAAGGGGGAAGCAATCAGCCCCAGCATTTT.

This rearrangement joins TRBV7-2 to TRBJ1-5, with 9 bases identical to TRBD1. The J segment lost 4 bases and the V segment lost 5 bases, leaving 6 bases of the junction unmatched. This CDR3 is built from 15 residues. Germline V gives CDR1 SGHTA, CDR2 FQGNSA. CDR3 protein: CASSLGQGRNQPQHF. In DNA form, the CDR3 reads TGTGCCAGCAGCCTGGGACAGGGTAGAAATCAGCCCCAGCATTTT.

The chain uses TRBV4-2 and TRBJ2-7; TRBD1 might be the D (5 bases). The V end lost 1 base, the J end lost 4 bases, and 8 bases lay between the germline ends. The CDR3 has 13 amino acids. CDR1 LGHNA and CDR2 YNFKEQ come from the germline V gene. The CDR3 sequence: CASSQAQEYEQYF. CDR3 DNA: TGTGCCAGCAGCCAAGCACAGGAGTACGAGCAGTACTTC.

The chain is built from TRBV3-1 (or the pseudogene TRBV3-2) and TRBJ1-4; D is possibly TRBD1 (6 bases). The V end lost 1 base, the J end lost 2 bases, and 8 bases lay between the germline ends. The CDR3 length is 15 residues. CDR1 is LGHDT, CDR2 YNNKEL, per germline (reference sequence). In nucleotides, the CDR3 is TGTGCCAGCAGCCAAGTTGGGGGCACTAATGAAAAACTGTTTTTT. It yields the protein CASSQVGGTNEKLFF.

The chain combines TRBV4-2 with TRBJ2-1; maybe TRBD1 (6 bases). The ends were cut back, 3 bases at V and 7 bases at J, with 13 bases in the middle. The CDR3 runs 14 residues. Germline CDR1 and CDR2: LGHNA and YNFKEQ. The CDR3: CASSQKPTGNEQFF. The CDR3 DNA is TGTGCCAGCAGCCAGAAACCTACAGGGAATGAGCAGTTCTTC.

This clone came up once. The chain joins TRBV2 to TRBJ1-5, with 7 bases fitting TRBD1. Germline V gives CDR1 SNHLY, CDR2 FYNNEI. The trim removed 6 bases at V and 4 bases at J, leaving 9 bases unmatched. The CDR3 covers 15 residues. The CDR3 reads CASRARTGVNQPQHF. As DNA, the CDR3 is TGTGCCAGCAGAGCCAGGACAGGTGTGAATCAGCCCCAGCATTTT.

This chain uses TRBV7-8 with TRBJ1-5; the match to TRBD1 covers 8 bases. The CDR3 is 13 amino acids. With V trimmed by 7 bases and J by 7 bases, 6 bases remained unmatched. Germline loops: CDR1 SGHVS, CDR2 FQNEAQ. The CDR3 nucleotides read TGTGCCAGCAAAAGGGACAGGACGCAGCCCCAGCATTTT. Translated: CASKRDRTQPQHF.

The chain links TRBV6-5 to TRBJ1-4, with a possible D match to TRBD1 (6 bases). The CDR3 has 14 amino acids. Germline loops: CDR1 MNHEY, CDR2 SVGAGI. V was clipped by 7 bases and J by 4 bases, with 13 bases between them. The CDR3 DNA sequence: TGTGCCAGCAACGTACAGGGCAATAATGAAAAACTGTTTTTT. Its protein is CASNVQGNNEKLFF.

The rearrangement uses TRBV7-8 and TRBJ2-1; D is perhaps TRBD2 (5 bases). This CDR3 contains 16 residues. V was pared by 1 base and J by 9 bases, with 19 bases between. CDR1 and CDR2 (germline): SGHVS, FQNEAQ. CDR3 sequence reads: CASSLVTRVGWVEQFF. DNA for the CDR3: TGTGCCAGCAGCTTAGTTACGCGGGTGGGGTGGGTTGAGCAGTTCTTC.